This T cell receptor beta chain was obtained from a study of blood T cell repertoires in COVID-19 (dated by TCRdb to about 2020). As for the study more broadly: Collaborator samples came from the United States, Italy and Spain and covered acute and convalescent phases of COVID-19. The material from the prospective study consisted of cDNA or gDNA derived from T cells, B-cell-depleted T cells, or PBMCs. Deeply sampled blood TCRbeta repertoires from subjects exposed to, actively infected with, or recovered from COVID-19 were included in the dataset. The repertoires were released in a freely available public database meant as a resource for research on the immune response to SARS-CoV-2. The samples were drawn from the first 160 participants of the ongoing ImmuneRACE study and from 1,254 subjects provided by 6 global collaborators. Nearly every sample came with metadata listing a de-identified subject ID, COVID-19 status, age in years and sex. Where HLA class I and class II types were available, the types were taken from metadata supplied by the sample provider, not from assay-based typing. Overall study results and their limits: How much clinical and demographic metadata was included differed by source and by participant, and the metadata was provided uncurated.

The immunoSEQ Assay, a bias-controlled multiplex PCR, was used to amplify TCRbeta CDR3 regions from genomic DNA. Per the authors' processing: Within the assay, amplification of reference gene primers was used to estimate how many nucleated cells each sample contained. To quantify the absolute abundance of each unique TCRbeta CDR3 rearrangement, sequence reads were collapsed and filtered. For each sample, productive Simpson clonality was calculated by taking the square root of Simpson's diversity index across productive rearrangements. The table comes from immuneACCESS by way of TCRdb, which keeps in-frame sequences with V and J called. Part of the clones is missing from these tables; in studies checked, under half for an unresolved V gene and the rest for unknown reasons. V, J and clone size reflect that table, while D and trimming were determined from the DNA. Here the sample has about 320,000 clones; roughly 88% occur a single time. The biggest ten clones account for 5% to 6% of the sample.

Note on this clone: Its antigen is currently not known. Base qualities are not provided; no much larger clone lies one nucleotide away.

Enrolling through a virtual design, the prospective study's participants ranged in age from roughly 18 to 89 years and lived across about two dozen United States geographic areas. To assign participants to cohorts, the prospective study relied on clinical history that participants themselves reported in a screening survey and a study questionnaire. Recovered participants in ImmuneRACE Cohort 3 were defined as having two consecutive negative NP/OP PCR tests, clearance from a healthcare professional, or resolution of symptoms. In the prospective study, mobile phlebotomists collected whole blood, serum and a nasopharyngeal or oropharyngeal swab from each participant. Additional blood draws and questionnaires over an approximately 2-month period could optionally be provided by prospective study participants. Before DNA extraction, prospective study blood samples were shipped either frozen or at room temperature.

The germline V gene (reference sequence) gives CDR1 as MNHEY and CDR2 as SMNVEV. Germline trimming amounts to 2 bases on V and 5 bases on J, with 5 as the count of junction bases outside the gene matches. Its CDR3 holds 14 amino acids, cysteine through phenylalanine. Only CDR3 DNA remains: 42 bases, in frame from the first base. The material sequenced was PBMCs or T cells enriched from blood (not recorded which). The sequence was collected from a man in his thirties or forties who had recovered from COVID-19. This chain is built from TRBV27 and TRBJ1-2; 7 bases in the junction line up with TRBD1. Read as DNA, the sequence is TGTGCCAGCAGTTTAGCAGGGGGTGGATATGGCTACACCTTC. It codes for CASSLAGGGYGYTF.